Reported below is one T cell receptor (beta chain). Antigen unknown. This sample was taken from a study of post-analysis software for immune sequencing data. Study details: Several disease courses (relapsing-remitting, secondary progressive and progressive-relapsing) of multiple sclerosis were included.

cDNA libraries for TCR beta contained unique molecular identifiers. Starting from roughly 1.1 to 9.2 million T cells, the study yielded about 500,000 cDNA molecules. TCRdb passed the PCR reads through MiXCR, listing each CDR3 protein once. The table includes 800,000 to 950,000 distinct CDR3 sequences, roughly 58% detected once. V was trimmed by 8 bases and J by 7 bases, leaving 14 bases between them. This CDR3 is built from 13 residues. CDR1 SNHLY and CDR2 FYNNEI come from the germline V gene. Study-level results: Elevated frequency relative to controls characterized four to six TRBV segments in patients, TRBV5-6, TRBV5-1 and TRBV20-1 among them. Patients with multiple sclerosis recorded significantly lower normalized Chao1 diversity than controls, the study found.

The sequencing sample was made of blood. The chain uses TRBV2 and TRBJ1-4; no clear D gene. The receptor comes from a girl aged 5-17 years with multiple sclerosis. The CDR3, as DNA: TGTGCCAGCCTAGGACTCCGGGGTGAAAAACTGTTTTTT. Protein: CASLGLRGEKLFF.